The rows below give T cell receptor beta chains drawn from one sample of a study of CD8+CD57+ T cells in acquired aplastic anemia. TCRdb re-derived calls from the reads in MiXCR, one entry per CDR3 protein. The sample lists about 62,000 distinct CDR3 sequences, over 45% occurring once. The material sequenced was sorted CD4+, CD8+, or CD8+CD57+ T cells (not recorded which) from PBMCs. The receptors stem from a human donor in good health, serving as a control. Each CDR3 is given with its conserved first and last residue. The order of the fields is clone size, V gene, D gene, J gene, CDR3 DNA, CDR3 protein. D genes are given only for firm matches. The listing skips clone size in some rows; elsewhere it reads once, few, many or a size class.

size: NA; V: TRBV5-4; D: NA; J: TRBJ1-2; DNA: TGTGCCAGTAACGGGGACGACTATGGCTACGCCTTC; CDR3: CASNGDDYGYAF
size: many; V: TRBV6-1; D: NA; J: TRBJ1-4; DNA: TGTGCCAGCAGGGCCCGGACTAATGAAAAACTGTTTTTT; CDR3: CASRARTNEKLFF
size: few; V: TRBV5-1; D: TRBD1; J: TRBJ2-7; DNA: TGCGCCAGCAGCTTGGATGGGACAGGGGGCCTGGAGCAGTACTTC; CDR3: CASSLDGTGGLEQYF
size: NA; V: TRBV24-1; D: NA; J: TRBJ1-2; DNA: TGTGCCACCAGCCATCCAGCTAACTATGGCTACACCTTC; CDR3: CATSHPANYGYTF
size: many; V: TRBV2; D: TRBD1; J: TRBJ1-3; DNA: TGTGCCAGCGCCGCAGGGGGTTCTGGAAACACCATATATTTT; CDR3: CASAAGGSGNTIYF
size: NA; V: TRBV10-2; D: TRBD1; J: TRBJ2-7; DNA: TGCGCCAGCAGTGGGGACAGGGGCCGTCCCTCCGAGCAGTACTTC; CDR3: CASSGDRGRPSEQYF
size: NA; V: TRBV7-8; D: TRBD1; J: TRBJ2-7; DNA: TGTGCCAGCAGCGACCGGGACAGGCCTTCTCAGGGGCAGTACTTC; CDR3: CASSDRDRPSQGQYF
size: once; V: TRBV20-1; D: NA; J: TRBJ2-1; DNA: TGCAGTGCTAGAGCCTCACCCGTGGGAGACAATGAGCAGTTCTTC; CDR3: CSARASPVGDNEQFF
size: many; V: TRBV11-3; D: NA; J: TRBJ2-1; DNA: TGTGCCAGCAGCTTCCGCAACCTCGGGACAGCGGGCGATGAGCAGTTCTTC; CDR3: CASSFRNLGTAGDEQFF
size: medium-sized; V: TRBV29-1; D: TRBD2; J: TRBJ2-3; DNA: TGCAGCGTCCCGACTAGCGGGACAGATACGCAGTATTTT; CDR3: CSVPTSGTDTQYF
size: medium-sized; V: TRBV24-1; D: TRBD2; J: TRBJ2-3; DNA: TGTGCCACCAGTGATTTTCTAGCGGGAGGAGCAGATACGCAGTATTTT; CDR3: CATSDFLAGGADTQYF
size: NA; V: TRBV7-9; D: NA; J: TRBJ1-2; DNA: TGTGCCACCTTAGAGGGAGCCTATGGCTACACCTTC; CDR3: CATLEGAYGYTF
size: NA; V: TRBV19; D: TRBD1; J: TRBJ1-2; DNA: TGTGCCAGCAGCCCGGGGACAGGGAGTGGAAACACCTTC; CDR3: CASSPGTGSGNTF
size: NA; V: TRBV20-1; D: NA; J: TRBJ1-2; DNA: TGCAGTGCTAGGGACAACCTTAACTATGGCTACACCTTC; CDR3: CSARDNLNYGYTF
size: NA; V: TRBV29-1; D: TRBD1; J: TRBJ1-1; DNA: TGCAGCCTCGGAACAGGGGGGATGAACACTGAAGCTTTCTTT; CDR3: CSLGTGGMNTEAFF
size: NA; V: TRBV7-6; D: NA; J: TRBJ2-1; DNA: TGTGCCAGCAGCCGGGAGCAGTTCTTC; CDR3: CASSREQFF
size: NA; V: TRBV7-9; D: TRBD1; J: TRBJ1-1; DNA: TGTGCCAGCAGCAGAGACAGGGGCACTGAAGCTTTCTTT; CDR3: CASSRDRGTEAFF
size: NA; V: TRBV12-3/TRBV12-4; D: NA; J: TRBJ1-1; DNA: TGTGCCAGCAGTTTACTTGGGGGCACTGAAGCTTTCTTT; CDR3: CASSLLGGTEAFF
size: few; V: TRBV24-1; D: TRBD2; J: TRBJ2-7; DNA: TGTGCCACCAGTGAACTGGGGACTAGCGGGAGGTTCTACGAGCAGTACTTC; CDR3: CATSELGTSGRFYEQYF
size: NA; V: TRBV7-3; D: NA; J: TRBJ2-7; DNA: TGTGCCAGCAGCTTAGCCGGGGGTTACGAGCAGTACTTC; CDR3: CASSLAGGYEQYF
size: NA; V: TRBV2; D: TRBD2; J: TRBJ2-3; DNA: TGTGCCAGCAGGGCTGGACTAGCGGGAGGTAGTGTGGCAGATACGCAGTATTTT; CDR3: CASRAGLAGGSVADTQYF
size: NA; V: TRBV10-3; D: NA; J: TRBJ1-2; DNA: TGTGCCATCAGGGAAGGGTTGGACTATGGCTACACCTTC; CDR3: CAIREGLDYGYTF
size: once; V: TRBV15; D: TRBD2; J: TRBJ2-1; DNA: TGTGCCACCAGCAGCTTAGGTAGCGGGAGAACCAATGAGCAGTTCTTC; CDR3: CATSSLGSGRTNEQFF
size: NA; V: TRBV2; D: TRBD2; J: TRBJ2-7; DNA: TGTGCCAGCAGGCTAGCGGGAGCTTCCTACGAGCAGTACTTC; CDR3: CASRLAGASYEQYF
size: NA; V: TRBV24-1; D: TRBD1; J: TRBJ2-5; DNA: TGTGCCACCAGTGGTGGGACAGGGGCGGAAGAGACCCAGTACTTC; CDR3: CATSGGTGAEETQYF
size: NA; V: TRBV15; D: NA; J: TRBJ2-5; DNA: TGTGCCACCAGCAGAGATTTGGGACGACAAGAGACCCAGTACTTC; CDR3: CATSRDLGRQETQYF
size: many; V: TRBV6-1; D: NA; J: TRBJ2-7; DNA: TGTGCCAGCAGTGAAGCCGGAGTCATGTACGAGCAGTACTTC; CDR3: CASSEAGVMYEQYF
size: NA; V: TRBV25-1; D: NA; J: TRBJ2-3; DNA: TGTGCCAGCAGCTCCCGGAGGCGGAGGGGATCCGATACGCAGTATTTT; CDR3: CASSSRRRRGSDTQYF
size: many; V: TRBV18; D: TRBD1; J: TRBJ2-3; DNA: TGTGCCAGCTCACCAAACAGGGGCGGCACAGATACGCAGTATTTT; CDR3: CASSPNRGGTDTQYF
size: medium-sized; V: TRBV9; D: NA; J: TRBJ1-2; DNA: TGTGCCAGCAGCGTAGGGAGCTATGGCTACACCTTC; CDR3: CASSVGSYGYTF
size: many; V: TRBV9; D: TRBD1; J: TRBJ2-7; DNA: TGTGCCAGCAGCGTTTCTGGACAGGCAAGCGAGCAGTACTTC; CDR3: CASSVSGQASEQYF
size: few; V: TRBV30; D: TRBD2; J: TRBJ2-7; DNA: TGTGCCTGGAGTAAAGCTGGAACTAGCGGCTACGAGCAGTACTTC; CDR3: CAWSKAGTSGYEQYF
size: few; V: TRBV12-3/TRBV12-4; D: NA; J: TRBJ2-2; DNA: TGTGCCAGCAGTTCTCTCTTCTTTGGCCAAGTTTCGGGCACCGGGGAGCTGTTTTTT; CDR3: CASSSLFFGQVSGTGELFF
size: many; V: TRBV7-6; D: NA; J: TRBJ2-5; DNA: TGTGCCAGCAGACCCATCCTAGCGAAAGGGGGGGAGACCCAGTACTTC; CDR3: CASRPILAKGGETQYF
size: medium-sized; V: TRBV29-1; D: NA; J: TRBJ1-1; DNA: TGCAGCGTTGGGGGGTTAGGTCACACTGAAGCTTTCTTT; CDR3: CSVGGLGHTEAFF
size: NA; V: TRBV10-2; D: TRBD1; J: TRBJ1-6; DNA: TGCGCCAGCAGTCCCGGACAGGCTAGGTCACCCCTCCACTTT; CDR3: CASSPGQARSPLHF
size: NA; V: TRBV24-1; D: NA; J: TRBJ1-1; DNA: TGTGCCACCAGTGATCGCCGGAACACTGAAGCTTTCTTT; CDR3: CATSDRRNTEAFF
size: NA; V: TRBV10-3; D: NA; J: TRBJ2-7; DNA: TGTGCCATCAGTTCCCCCGGAAGGTACTACGAGCAGTACTTC; CDR3: CAISSPGRYYEQYF
size: NA; V: TRBV10-3; D: TRBD1; J: TRBJ2-7; DNA: TGTGCCATCAGTGACCGGGACAGGTTGACCTACGAGCAGTACTTC; CDR3: CAISDRDRLTYEQYF
size: many; V: TRBV28; D: NA; J: TRBJ1-2; DNA: TGTGCCAGCAGCCGACAGTACTATGGCTACACCTTC; CDR3: CASSRQYYGYTF
size: NA; V: TRBV7-6; D: NA; J: TRBJ2-7; DNA: TGTGCCAGCAGCTTGGCGTGGGGCTACGAGCAGTACTTC; CDR3: CASSLAWGYEQYF
size: NA; V: TRBV14; D: NA; J: TRBJ2-7; DNA: TGTGCCAGCAGCCAACGGACAGGGAGGGACTACGAGCAGTACTTC; CDR3: CASSQRTGRDYEQYF
size: NA; V: TRBV15; D: NA; J: TRBJ2-1; DNA: TGTGCCACCAGCAGCTTAGCGTGGGGGGCCCACAATGAGCAGTTCTTC; CDR3: CATSSLAWGAHNEQFF
size: many; V: TRBV6-1; D: TRBD2; J: TRBJ2-2; DNA: TGTGCCAGCAGTGAAGCTCTTGGGACTAGCGGGAGAAGGGGCGGGGAGCTGTTTTTT; CDR3: CASSEALGTSGRRGGELFF
size: many; V: TRBV14; D: NA; J: TRBJ1-6; DNA: TGTGCCAGCAGCCAAGGCGGTACTAATTCACCCCTCCACTTT; CDR3: CASSQGGTNSPLHF
size: few; V: TRBV19; D: NA; J: TRBJ2-5; DNA: TGTGCCAGTAGTACCCCGGGGCCTCCGGAGACCCAGTACTTC; CDR3: CASSTPGPPETQYF
size: NA; V: TRBV12-3/TRBV12-4; D: TRBD1; J: TRBJ1-6; DNA: TGTGCCAGCAGTTGGACAGGGGTAGATTCACCCCTCCACTTT; CDR3: CASSWTGVDSPLHF
size: NA; V: TRBV24-1; D: TRBD1; J: TRBJ1-2; DNA: TGTGCCACCAGTGATTTCGGGACAGGGGGCGCATATGGCTACACCTTC; CDR3: CATSDFGTGGAYGYTF
size: few; V: TRBV24-1; D: TRBD2; J: TRBJ2-2; DNA: TGTACCACCAGTAGTCTAGCGGGTACGAACACCAGGGAGCTGTTTTTT; CDR3: CTTSSLAGTNTRELFF
size: NA; V: TRBV7-2; D: NA; J: TRBJ1-5; DNA: TGTGCCAGCAGCTTAGGAGAGCCCCAGCATTTT; CDR3: CASSLGEPQHF
size: NA; V: TRBV7-3; D: TRBD2; J: TRBJ2-1; DNA: TGTGCCAGCAGCTTACAGGTAGTTAGCGGGGCCGGCAATGAGCAGTTCTTC; CDR3: CASSLQVVSGAGNEQFF
size: many; V: TRBV7-9; D: TRBD1; J: TRBJ2-1; DNA: TGTGCCAGCAGCTTACCCGGACAGGGCGAGTTCTTC; CDR3: CASSLPGQGEFF
size: NA; V: TRBV19; D: TRBD1; J: TRBJ1-1; DNA: TGTGCCAGTAACTTTCCAGGGGGGAGCACTGAAGCTTTCTTT; CDR3: CASNFPGGSTEAFF
size: NA; V: TRBV25-1; D: TRBD2; J: TRBJ2-1; DNA: TGTGCCAGCAGTGAATTTGGGACTAGCGGAAAGCAGTTCTTC; CDR3: CASSEFGTSGKQFF
size: NA; V: TRBV19; D: TRBD1; J: TRBJ2-7; DNA: TGTGCCAGTAGTACCCGACAGGGCTACGAGCAGTACTTC; CDR3: CASSTRQGYEQYF
size: NA; V: TRBV9; D: TRBD1; J: TRBJ2-5; DNA: TGTGCCAGCAGCGGCCAGGGACAGGGCCAAGGGACCCAGTACTTC; CDR3: CASSGQGQGQGTQYF
size: NA; V: TRBV9; D: NA; J: TRBJ1-2; DNA: TGTGCCAGCAGCGTAGCTAACTATGGCTACACCTTC; CDR3: CASSVANYGYTF
size: NA; V: TRBV5-4; D: TRBD1; J: TRBJ2-3; DNA: TGTGCCAGCAGCTTGTCGTCGGGGACAGGAGGCACAGATACGCAGTATTTT; CDR3: CASSLSSGTGGTDTQYF
size: once; V: TRBV15; D: NA; J: TRBJ1-4; DNA: TGTGCCACCAGCGGTACGCGAGAAAAACTGTTTTTT; CDR3: CATSGTREKLFF
size: many; V: TRBV6-1; D: NA; J: TRBJ2-7; DNA: TGTGCCAGCAGTGAAATGGTTGGGGCCTCACATGAGTACGAGCAGTACTTC; CDR3: CASSEMVGASHEYEQYF